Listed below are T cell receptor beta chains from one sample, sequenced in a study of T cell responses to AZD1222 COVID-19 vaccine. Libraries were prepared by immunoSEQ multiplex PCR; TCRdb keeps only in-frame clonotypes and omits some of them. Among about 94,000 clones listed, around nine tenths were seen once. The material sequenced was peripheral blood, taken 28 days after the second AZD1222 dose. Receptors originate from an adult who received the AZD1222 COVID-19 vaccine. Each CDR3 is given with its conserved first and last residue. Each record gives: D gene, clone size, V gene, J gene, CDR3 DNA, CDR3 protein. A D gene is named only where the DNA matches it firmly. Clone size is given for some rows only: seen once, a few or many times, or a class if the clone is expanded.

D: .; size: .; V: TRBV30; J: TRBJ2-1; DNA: TGTGCCTGGGACGGCGCGGGTACTTCCTATGAGCAGTTCTTC; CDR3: CAWDGAGTSYEQFF
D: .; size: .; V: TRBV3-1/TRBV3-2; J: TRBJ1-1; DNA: TGTGCCAGCAGCCAAGGGTATGAAGCTTTCTTT; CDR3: CASSQGYEAFF
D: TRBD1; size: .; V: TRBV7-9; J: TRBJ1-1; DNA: TGTGCCAGCAGATTCGACAGGGCGAACACTGAAGCTTTCTTT; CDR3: CASRFDRANTEAFF
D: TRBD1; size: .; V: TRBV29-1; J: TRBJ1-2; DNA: TGCAGCGCAACAGGGGGACCTTTATATGGCTACACCTTC; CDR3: CSATGGPLYGYTF
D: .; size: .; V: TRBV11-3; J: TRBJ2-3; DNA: TGTGCCAGCAGCTTTGGGGGGTCTAGCACAGATACGCAGTATTTT; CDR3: CASSFGGSSTDTQYF
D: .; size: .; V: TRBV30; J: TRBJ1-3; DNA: TGTGCCTTACGGGGGGAGGGCCCGAATTCCTCTGGAAACACCATATATTTT; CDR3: CALRGEGPNSSGNTIYF
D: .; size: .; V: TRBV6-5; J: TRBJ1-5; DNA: TGTGCCAGCAGCCCAGGGTTGGGGAGCAATCAGCCCCAGCATTTT; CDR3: CASSPGLGSNQPQHF
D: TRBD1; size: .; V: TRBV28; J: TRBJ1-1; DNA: TGTGCCAGCAGGGATGGACAGGGGGACACTGAAGCTTTCTTT; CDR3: CASRDGQGDTEAFF
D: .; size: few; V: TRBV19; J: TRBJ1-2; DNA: TGTGCCAGTAGGTTGGACAGACCTAACTATGGCTACACCTTC; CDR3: CASRLDRPNYGYTF
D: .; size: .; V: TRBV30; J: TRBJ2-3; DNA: TGTGCCTGGAGTGGGGGCGGTAGCACAGATACGCAGTATTTT; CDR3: CAWSGGGSTDTQYF
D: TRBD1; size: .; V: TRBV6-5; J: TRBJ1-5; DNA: TGTGCCAGCAGCGCGGACAGGGAGGTCGACCAGCCCCAGCATTTT; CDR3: CASSADREVDQPQHF
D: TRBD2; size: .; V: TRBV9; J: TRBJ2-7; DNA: TGTGCCAGCAGCGTAGGAACGGGGGGGTCCTACGAGCAGTACTTC; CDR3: CASSVGTGGSYEQYF
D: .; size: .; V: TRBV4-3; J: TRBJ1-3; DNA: TGCGCCAGCAGCCAAGAGGCGGGCGGGGGAAACACCATATATTTT; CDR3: CASSQEAGGGNTIYF
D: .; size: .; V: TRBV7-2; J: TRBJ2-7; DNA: TGTGCCAGCAGCCGTTCCGGGTCGTACGAGCAGTACTTC; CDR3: CASSRSGSYEQYF
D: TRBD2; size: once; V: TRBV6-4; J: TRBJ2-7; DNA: TGTGCCAGCAGTGACATTTCGGGGGGCGAGCAGTACTTC; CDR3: CASSDISGGEQYF
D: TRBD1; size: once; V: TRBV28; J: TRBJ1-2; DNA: TGTGCCAGCGAAGGAACAGGGGAAGTCGCGCCCTATGGCTACACCTTC; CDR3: CASEGTGEVAPYGYTF
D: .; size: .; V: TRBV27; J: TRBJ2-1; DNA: TGTGCCAGCAGTTTATACAGGGAAGGGGCCAATGAGCAGTTCTTC; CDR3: CASSLYREGANEQFF
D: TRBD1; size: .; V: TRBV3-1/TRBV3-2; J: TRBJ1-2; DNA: TGTGCCAGCAGCCAAAGGGACAGGGGTTATGGCTACACCTTC; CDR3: CASSQRDRGYGYTF
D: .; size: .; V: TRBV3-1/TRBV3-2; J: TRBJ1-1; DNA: TGTGCCAGCAGCCCGTGGGGAACTGAAGCTTTCTTT; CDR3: CASSPWGTEAFF
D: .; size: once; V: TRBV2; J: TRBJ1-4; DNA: TGTGCCAGCATGGGGGCTTTTAATGAAAAACTGTTTTTT; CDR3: CASMGAFNEKLFF
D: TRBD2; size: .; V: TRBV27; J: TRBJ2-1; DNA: TGTGCCAGCAGCCAAAAATTGGGACTAGCGCTTAACAATGAGCAGTTCTTC; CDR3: CASSQKLGLALNNEQFF
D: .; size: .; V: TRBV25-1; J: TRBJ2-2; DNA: TGTGCCAGCAAGGCGGTGGGACTCGGCACCGGGGAGCTGTTTTTT; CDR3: CASKAVGLGTGELFF
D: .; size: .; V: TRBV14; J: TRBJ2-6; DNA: TGTGCCAGCAGCCCTGGAGGGGCCAACGTCCTGACTTTC; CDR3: CASSPGGANVLTF
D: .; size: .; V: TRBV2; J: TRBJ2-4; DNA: TGTGCCAGCAGTGCCCTGGGTTCTGAGACCAACATTCAGTACTTC; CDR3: CASSALGSETNIQYF
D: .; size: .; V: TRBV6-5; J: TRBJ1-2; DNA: TGTGCCAGCAGTTACGGTCAGCCAGGCTACCACTATGGCTACACCTTC; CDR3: CASSYGQPGYHYGYTF
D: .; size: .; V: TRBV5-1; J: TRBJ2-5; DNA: TGCGCCAGCAGCTTGGGAGGGGGTCAAGAGACCCAGTACTTC; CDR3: CASSLGGGQETQYF
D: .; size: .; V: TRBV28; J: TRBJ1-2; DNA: TGTGCCAGCAGAACTACCGCGGAGGTCACGGAAGGTTTTGGCTACACCTTC; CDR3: CASRTTAEVTEGFGYTF
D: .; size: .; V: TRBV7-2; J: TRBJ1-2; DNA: TGTGCCAGCAGCTTAGAAGGGACAAACTATGGCTACACCTTC; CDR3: CASSLEGTNYGYTF